The T cell receptor beta chain under discussion was sequenced for a study of blood T cells in healthy people across ages (dated by TCRdb to the mid-2010s). Notes on the research overall: In model experiments, template switching captured about one uniquely barcoded TCR beta cDNA molecule for every two T cells. The study analyzed two additional independent replicas of 1 million unique cDNA reads from the same blood draw for two donors, one aged 18 to 30 and one aged 80 or older. To avoid experimental bias, donors of different ages were spread randomly across the sequencing lanes. The study measured age-related changes in TCR beta repertoire diversity using deep sequencing normalized with unique cDNA molecular identifiers. The donors were split into four age groups: young (average 16 years), middle-aged (around 37), aged (approximately 60) and long-lived (approximately 80). Findings and caveats that apply to the study as a whole: There was a strong correlation between observed TCR beta diversity and the percentage of naive T cells measured by flow cytometry. Observed TCR beta diversity per million T cells fell roughly linearly with age, and a significant reduction was already apparent by age around 44. The long-lived group showed more naive CD4+ T cells, fewer expanded clones and increased TCR diversity than the aged group, suggesting age selection. Because donor CMV infection status was unknown, age-related changes in expanded clonotypes were potentially confounded. Conclusive comparison of naive and antigen-experienced compartments was prevented by the profiling of bulk unsorted PBMCs. Estimates of total diversity based on one million sequenced T cells were considered lower bounds and underestimates.

The method was 5' RACE. Sequencing relied on an Illumina HiSeq 2500. A second roughly 6 to 12 cycle PCR used a sample-barcoded 5' primer and a J-beta primer mix. A template-switch 5' adaptor carrying 12 random nucleotides introduced a unique molecular identifier onto each TCR beta cDNA molecule. At least 3 million CDR3-containing paired-end reads were obtained from each sample. The Mint cDNA synthesis kit, primed by a TRBC-specific oligonucleotide, was used to synthesize first-strand cDNA from all RNA. All cDNA was treated with uracil-DNA glycosylase and then went through a first 18-cycle PCR with the universal primers M1SS and BC2_uni_R. In the paper's pipeline: Each sample was normalized by randomly selecting 1 million high-quality reads, each carrying a distinct molecular identifier. Reads sharing molecular identifiers were discarded rather than binned into consensus sequences. MiTCR, run with a Q25 quality threshold and the strictest error-elimination algorithm, handled CDR3 identification, clonotype clustering and error correction. Lower-bound total TCR beta diversity was estimated with a nonparametric unseen species model using Euler transformation. TCRdb took the public reads, trimmed them with fastp at Q25, ran MiXCR for clone calling and kept in-frame beta chains. CDR3 protein duplicates are merged, each entry listing the most common genes and DNA. These V and J calls originate from TCRdb's pipeline instead of the authors' own analysis. This sample gives about 650,000 distinct CDR3 sequences in total; about 34% of them show up just once. Clones ranked in the top ten supply 15% of the sample.

Germline trimming: 6 bases from V, 4 bases from J; junction bases outside gene matches: 9. The CDR3 measures 16 amino acids from cysteine to phenylalanine. Only the CDR3 DNA is retained, 48 bases long and in frame from the first base. CDR1 is given as DFQATT and CDR2 as SNEGSKA, both from the germline V gene (reference sequence). This clonotype appeared many times. It lacks a known antigen. Base qualities are missing; no much larger clone stands one base away. The roughly 37 donors, aged roughly 6 to 95 years, were systemically healthy Caucasian individuals from Russia. Each donor gave 8 to 10 milliliters of peripheral blood, collected into EDTA-treated Vacutainer tubes. Ficoll-Paque density-gradient centrifugation was used to isolate PBMCs, with at least 6.5 million per sample. Total RNA was extracted from PBMCs with Trizol reagent, with at least 6 micrograms obtained per sample. Naive CD45RAhigh/CD27high T cell percentages were measured by flow cytometry on a PBMC aliquot from every donor.

Sequenced: blood. The receptor was derived from a woman of 80 years or more in good health. Donor details come from another sample of the same person, matched by shared clones. The rearranged chain carries TRBV20-1 and TRBJ2-1, and 13 junctional nucleotides match TRBD2. The sequenced DNA: TGCAGTGCCCTACGACTAGCGGGGGGCGCTTACAATGAGCAGTTCTTC. This sequence encodes CSALRLAGGAYNEQFF.